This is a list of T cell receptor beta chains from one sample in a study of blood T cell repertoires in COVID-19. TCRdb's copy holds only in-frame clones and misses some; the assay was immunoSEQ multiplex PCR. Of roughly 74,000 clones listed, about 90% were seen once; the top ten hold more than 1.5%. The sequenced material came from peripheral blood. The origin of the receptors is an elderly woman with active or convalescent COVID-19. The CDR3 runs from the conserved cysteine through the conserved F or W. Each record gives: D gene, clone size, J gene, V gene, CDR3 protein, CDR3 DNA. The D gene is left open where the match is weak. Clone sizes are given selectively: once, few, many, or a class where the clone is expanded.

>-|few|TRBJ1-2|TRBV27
CASSFWGKGLWYTF
TGTGCCAGCAGTTTCTGGGGCAAAGGTTTGTGGTACACCTTC
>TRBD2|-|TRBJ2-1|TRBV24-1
CATSDPSGGKNEQFF
TGTGCCACCAGTGATCCTAGCGGGGGGAAGAATGAGCAGTTCTTC
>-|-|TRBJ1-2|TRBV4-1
CASSQDDNPRNYGYTF
TGCGCCAGCAGCCAAGATGATAATCCGCGGAACTATGGCTACACCTTC
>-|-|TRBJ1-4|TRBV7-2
CASSLHPPGAGNEKLFF
TGTGCCAGCAGCTTACATCCTCCAGGGGCGGGTAATGAAAAACTGTTTTTT
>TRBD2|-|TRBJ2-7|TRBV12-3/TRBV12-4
CASQRDPTYEQYF
TGTGCCTCTCAGCGGGACCCGACCTACGAGCAGTACTTC
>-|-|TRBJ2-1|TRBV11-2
CASSLVREQFF
TGTGCCAGCAGCTTAGTCCGGGAGCAGTTCTTC
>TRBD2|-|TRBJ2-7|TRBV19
CASSLGLAGPEQYF
TGTGCCAGTAGCCTAGGACTAGCGGGACCCGAGCAGTACTTC
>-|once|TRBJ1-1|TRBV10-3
CAISEWQNTEAFF
TGTGCCATCAGTGAGTGGCAGAACACTGAAGCTTTCTTT
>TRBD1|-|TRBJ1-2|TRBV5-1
CASSFGSDRGYLYGYTF
TGCGCCAGCAGCTTTGGATCGGACAGGGGGTATCTTTATGGCTACACCTTC
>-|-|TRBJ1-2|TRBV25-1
CASSGTGQTVRYTF
TGTGCCAGCAGTGGAACGGGACAAACGGTTCGCTACACCTTC
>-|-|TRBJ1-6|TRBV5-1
CASSLAGGDNSPLHF
TGCGCCAGCAGCTTGGCGGGTGGCGATAATTCACCCCTCCACTTT
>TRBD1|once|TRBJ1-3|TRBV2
CASTWDRGNTIYF
TGTGCCAGCACCTGGGACAGGGGAAACACCATATATTTT
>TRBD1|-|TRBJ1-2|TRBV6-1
CASRFGQGANYGYTF
TGTGCCAGCAGATTTGGACAGGGGGCGAACTATGGCTACACCTTC
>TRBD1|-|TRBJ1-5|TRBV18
CASTGTGNQPQHF
TGTGCCAGCACCGGGACAGGCAATCAGCCCCAGCATTTT
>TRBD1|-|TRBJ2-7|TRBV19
CASRFRDSYEQYF
TGTGCCAGCAGATTCCGGGACAGTTACGAGCAGTACTTC
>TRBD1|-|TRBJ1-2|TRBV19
CASRTQGFGYGYTF
TGTGCCAGTAGGACACAGGGGTTTGGCTATGGCTACACCTTC
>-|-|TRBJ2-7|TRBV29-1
CSVETATYEQYF
TGCAGCGTTGAGACAGCTACCTACGAGCAGTACTTC
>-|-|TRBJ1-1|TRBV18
CASSPRENTEAFF
TGTGCCAGCTCACCGAGAGAGAACACTGAAGCTTTCTTT
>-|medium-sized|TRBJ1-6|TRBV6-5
CASSYAGLRNSPLHF
TGTGCCAGCAGTTACGCGGGACTGCGGAATTCACCCCTCCACTTT
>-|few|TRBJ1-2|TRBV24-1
CATSEEVPNYGYTF
TGTGCCACCAGTGAGGAGGTTCCTAACTATGGCTACACCTTC
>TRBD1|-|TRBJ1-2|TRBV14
CASSPRQGWDGYTF
TGTGCCAGCAGCCCCCGACAGGGCTGGGACGGCTACACCTTC
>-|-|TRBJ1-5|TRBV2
CASSEGLNQPQHF
TGTGCCAGCAGTGAAGGACTCAATCAGCCCCAGCATTTT
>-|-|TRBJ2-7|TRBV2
CAARTERNSYEQYF
TGTGCCGCGAGGACAGAAAGAAACTCCTACGAGCAGTACTTC
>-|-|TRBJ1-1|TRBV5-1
CASSPPGYPNTEAFF
TGCGCCAGCAGCCCGCCCGGGTATCCGAACACTGAAGCTTTCTTT
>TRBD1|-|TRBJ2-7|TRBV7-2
CASKYRGLSYEQYF
TGTGCCAGCAAGTACAGGGGGCTCTCCTACGAGCAGTACTTC
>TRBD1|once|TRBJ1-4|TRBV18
CASSPTTGTEKLFF
TGTGCCAGCTCACCAACGACAGGGACCGAAAAACTGTTTTTT
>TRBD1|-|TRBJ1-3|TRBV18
CASSPRGGGNTIYF
TGTGCCAGCTCACCACGAGGGGGCGGAAACACCATATATTTT
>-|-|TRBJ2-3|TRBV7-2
CASSFRRWGGTDTQYF
TGTGCCAGCAGCTTCCGAAGGTGGGGGGGCACAGATACGCAGTATTTT
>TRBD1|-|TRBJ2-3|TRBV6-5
CASSLNRGDTQYF
TGTGCCAGCAGTTTGAACAGGGGGGATACGCAGTATTTT
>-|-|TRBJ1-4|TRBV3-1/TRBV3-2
CASSPRRISAANEKLFF
TGTGCCAGCAGCCCCCGACGGATTTCTGCGGCTAATGAAAAACTGTTTTTT
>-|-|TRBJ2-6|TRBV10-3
CAISESSFFTMRSGANVLTF
TGTGCCATCAGTGAGTCGTCCTTTTTTACCATGCGCTCTGGGGCCAACGTCCTGACTTTC
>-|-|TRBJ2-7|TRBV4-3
CASSPAEGRSYEQYF
TGCGCCAGCAGCCCCGCGGAGGGTCGCTCCTACGAGCAGTACTTC
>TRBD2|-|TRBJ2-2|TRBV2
CASRQPSGRGGELFF
TGTGCCAGCAGGCAGCCTAGCGGGAGGGGCGGGGAGCTGTTTTTT
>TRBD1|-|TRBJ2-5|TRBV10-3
CAIRGDRSGEQETQYF
TGTGCCATCAGAGGGGACAGGTCGGGGGAACAAGAGACCCAGTACTTC
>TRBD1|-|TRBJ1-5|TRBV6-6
CASSSGTGKIPQHF
TGTGCCAGCAGTTCCGGGACAGGGAAAATACCCCAGCATTTT
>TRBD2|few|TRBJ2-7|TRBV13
CASSASGGLAHEQYF
TGTGCCAGCAGCGCGTCGGGAGGCCTAGCCCACGAGCAGTACTTC
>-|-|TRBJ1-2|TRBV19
CASSIGRAYGYTF
TGTGCCAGTAGTATAGGGCGGGCGTATGGCTACACCTTC
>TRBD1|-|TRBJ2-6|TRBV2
CASTRDSLSGANVLTF
TGTGCCAGCACTAGGGACAGCCTATCTGGGGCCAACGTCCTGACTTTC
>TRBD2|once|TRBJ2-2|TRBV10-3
CAISAGTSGGRMNTGELFF
TGTGCCATCAGTGCCGGGACTAGCGGGGGGCGCATGAACACCGGGGAGCTGTTTTTT
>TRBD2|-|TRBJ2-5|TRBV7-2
CASSLGGLAAQGETQYF
TGTGCCAGCAGCTTAGGGGGACTAGCGGCCCAGGGAGAGACCCAGTACTTC
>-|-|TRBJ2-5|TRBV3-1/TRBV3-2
CASSPPRPSVRETQYF
TGTGCCAGCAGCCCCCCGCGGCCTAGTGTCCGGGAGACCCAGTACTTC
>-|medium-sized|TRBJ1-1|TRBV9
CASSGRHGERTEAFF
TGTGCCAGCAGCGGACGACATGGGGAGCGCACTGAAGCTTTCTTT
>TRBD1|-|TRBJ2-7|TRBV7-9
CASSLTGTYEQYF
TGTGCCAGCAGTTTGACAGGGACCTACGAGCAGTACTTC
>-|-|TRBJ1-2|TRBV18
CASSPDSENGYTF
TGTGCCAGCTCACCTGACAGCGAGAATGGCTACACCTTC
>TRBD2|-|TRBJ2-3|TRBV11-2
CASSLGGVAGGPTDTQYF
TGTGCCAGCAGCTTAGGAGGAGTAGCGGGGGGGCCAACAGATACGCAGTATTTT
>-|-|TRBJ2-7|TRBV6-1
CASSEMRDTLF
TGTGCCAGCAGTGAGATGAGGGACACTCTCTTC